The 6 T cell receptor beta chains below were found in one sample sequenced in a study of cytomegalovirus exposure and HLA in healthy donors. PCR involved 60 Vbeta and 13 Jbeta primers. The data were produced by immunoSEQ multiplex PCR, yet TCRdb's version contains in-frame clones alone and is incomplete. The sample includes about 220,000 clones, about 81% of them seen just once. Sequenced sample: PBMCs. The receptors come from a man between 40 and 49 years old in good health and CMV-seropositive.

In this sample, this clone turned up once. The sample has other DNA sequences that encode this CDR3 too. The rearrangement joins TRBV27 to TRBJ2-1, with D perhaps TRBD2 (6 bases). The CDR3 is made up of 13 amino acids. V was pared by 3 bases and J by 4 bases, with 7 bases between. Germline CDR1 reads MNHEY; CDR2 reads SMNVEV (reference sequence). CDR3 protein: CASSFSGYNEQFF. CDR3 nucleotide sequence: TGTGCCAGCAGTTTTAGCGGTTACAATGAGCAGTTCTTC.

This clone was detected a few times. This sequence joins TRBV7-6 and TRBJ2-5; D gene unclear. CDR3 length: 13 residues. Per germline, CDR1 SGHVS and CDR2 FNYEAQ. The V end was cut by 8 bases, the J end by 2 bases, with 12 bases between. The CDR3 sequence: CASAMGRQETQYF. CDR3 DNA: TGTGCCAGCGCGATGGGCAGACAAGAGACCCAGTACTTC.

This chain connects TRBV2 to TRBJ1-5; maybe TRBD1 (6 bases). Trimming cost V 3 bases and J 4 bases, with 10 bases left between them. The germline V gene has CDR1 SNHLY and CDR2 FYNNEI. The CDR3 is 14 amino acids. CDR3 region: CASSDGQYNQPQHF. DNA for the CDR3: TGTGCCAGCAGTGACGGACAGTATAATCAGCCCCAGCATTTT.

This chain joins TRBV28 and TRBJ1-3, with TRBD1 matching over 8 bases. V lost 7 bases and J lost 8; bases outside the gene matches: 13. The CDR3 is made up of 15 amino acids. The germline V gene encodes CDR1 MDHEN and CDR2 SYDVKM. The DNA for the CDR3 is TGTGCCAGCACCCAAGCCGGGACAGGTGGGCACACCATATATTTT. Its protein is CASTQAGTGGHTIYF.

This clone has just a few counts. The gene calls are TRBV9 and TRBJ2-1; perhaps TRBD2 as D (6 bases). Germline V CDR1 and CDR2: SGDLS, YYNGEE. V lost 0 bases to trimming and J lost 4 bases, with 14 bases between them. CDR3 length: 16 residues. CDR3 in amino acids: CASSVEGLALYNEQFF. CDR3 nucleotide sequence: TGTGCCAGCAGCGTAGAGGGACTTGCCCTTTACAATGAGCAGTTCTTC.

V usage is TRBV7-6 and J usage is TRBJ2-3, with 9 bases that match TRBD2. Germline V gene sequence: CDR1 SGHVS, CDR2 FNYEAQ. Losses at the gene ends were 5 bases for V and 4 bases for J; bases not matched to a gene: 7. The CDR3 consists of 15 residues. The CDR3 loop reads CASSQIAGAADTQYF. In nucleotides, the CDR3 is TGTGCCAGCAGCCAAATAGCGGGAGCGGCAGATACGCAGTATTTT.